The 26 T cell receptor beta chains below were found in one sample sequenced in a study of blood T cell repertoires in COVID-19 (TCRdb year 2020). Libraries came from the immunoSEQ multiplex PCR assay. TCRdb holds this immuneACCESS table with in-frame rearrangements only. Some clones are missing; in checked studies, unresolved V genes explain under half, and the rest has no known cause. The sample has 200,000 to 250,000 clones on record, about 87% of them singletons. The ten top clones hold under 2% of the sample. Sequencing was carried out using PBMCs or T cells enriched from blood (not recorded which). The receptors come from a woman between 50 and 59 years old who had recovered from COVID-19.

V and J are TRBV30 and TRBJ2-7; 10 bases match TRBD1. V gave up 2 bases and J gave up 3 bases; unmatched junction bases: 4. The length of the CDR3 is 14 residues. CDR1 is GTSNPN and CDR2 is SVGIG in the germline V gene (reference sequence). The CDR3 sequence is CAWSPGTGVYEQYF. The CDR3 DNA is TGTGCCTGGAGTCCCGGGACAGGGGTCTACGAGCAGTACTTC.

The chain has TRBV5-5 and TRBJ1-1; D not resolved. Germline V gene sequence: CDR1 SGHKS, CDR2 YYEKEE (reference sequence). CDR3 length equals 14 residues. Trimming took 4 bases from V and 1 from J, leaving 11 bases between them. The CDR3 DNA follows: TGTGCCAGCAGCCCCCTGTTCAGGAACACTGAAGCTTTCTTT. Translation gives CASSPLFRNTEAFF.

The V call is TRBV11-3, the J call TRBJ2-1, with 7 bases fitting TRBD1. The germline gives CDR1 SGHNT, CDR2 YENEEA. This CDR3 region has 14 residues. With 5 bases clipped from V and 5 bases from J, the junction kept 6 bases outside the gene matches. The CDR3 loop is CASSHRQGHNEQFF. DNA of the CDR3: TGTGCCAGCAGCCACCGACAGGGCCACAATGAGCAGTTCTTC.

The genes are TRBV7-9 and TRBJ2-3, with D perhaps TRBD1 (5 bases). Germline-derived CDR1 and CDR2 are SEHNR and FQNEAQ (reference sequence). The V and J ends lost 5 bases and 6 bases respectively, with 9 bases between them. The CDR3 totals 12 residues. CDR3 sequence: CASSPDSDTQYF. CDR3 nucleotide sequence: TGTGCCAGCAGCCCCGACAGCGATACGCAGTATTTT.

This clone appeared a single time. The chain joins TRBV28 to TRBJ1-1; D not certain. Germline V lookup: CDR1 MDHEN, CDR2 SYDVKM. Trimming shortened V by 5 bases and J by 0 bases, and 10 bases separated the two germline ends. The CDR3 has 14 residues. CDR3 loop: CASSLQQMNTEAFF. The CDR3 DNA is TGTGCCAGCAGTCTGCAACAAATGAACACTGAAGCTTTCTTT.

This clone was detected only once. V usage is TRBV4-2 and J usage is TRBJ2-3; weak D call: TRBD2 (6 bases). This CDR3 comprises 16 residues. Per the germline V gene, CDR1 is LGHNA and CDR2 is YNFKEQ. V was trimmed by 1 base and J by 1 base, leaving 12 bases between them. The CDR3 DNA reads as TGTGCCAGCAGCCAAGGGAGGAGGGCCGGCACAGATACGCAGTATTTT. Translating it yields CASSQGRRAGTDTQYF.

This clone was found a few times. The chain couples TRBV28 to TRBJ1-2; D not resolved. The germline V gene encodes CDR1 MDHEN and CDR2 SYDVKM. The CDR3 extends over 14 amino acids. V lost 5 bases and J lost 1, with 11 bases in between. In DNA form, the CDR3 reads TGTGCCAGCAGTGTCGGAGGTGGTAACTATGGCTACACCTTC. Encoded protein: CASSVGGGNYGYTF.

The V gene is TRBV4-2, the J gene TRBJ1-6; D ambiguous. The germline V gene encodes CDR1 LGHNA and CDR2 YNFKEQ. The V and J ends lost 0 bases and 10 bases respectively, with 7 bases between them. This CDR3 spans 13 amino acids. The CDR3 DNA is TGTGCCAGCAGCCAAGATATAGAGTCACCCCTCCACTTT. It specifies CASSQDIESPLHF.

The gene calls are TRBV2 and TRBJ2-7, with TRBD2 identical over 13 bases. With 6 bases clipped from V and 7 bases from J, the junction kept 6 bases outside the gene matches. Looked up from germline, CDR1 is SNHLY and CDR2 is FYNNEI. There are 14 residues in the CDR3. CDR3 nucleotides: TGTGCCAGCAGAGCACTAGCGGGAGGGGGGGAGCAGTACTTC. Its protein product is CASRALAGGGEQYF.

This clone showed up just a few times. CDR3 amino acids: CASSQVRGSGYTF. CDR3 coding DNA: TGTGCCAGCAGCCAAGTGAGAGGATCCGGCTACACCTTC. The chain joins TRBV14 to TRBJ1-2; no reliable D call. The CDR3 consists of 13 residues. In germline, CDR1 is SGHDN, CDR2 FVKESK. The V end lost 1 base, the J end lost 8 bases, and 11 bases lay between the germline ends.

The V and J genes are TRBV5-1 and TRBJ1-1, with TRBD1 identical over 8 bases. The germline V gene has CDR1 SGHRS and CDR2 YFSETQ. CDR3 size: 15 residues. Unmatched junction bases numbered 6, after V lost 5 bases and J lost 0 bases. The CDR3 protein is CASSRNRGMNTEAFF. CDR3 coding DNA: TGCGCCAGCAGTCGGAACAGGGGGATGAACACTGAAGCTTTCTTT.

The sample holds a few counts of this clone. V gene TRBV3-1 (or the pseudogene TRBV3-2) combines with J gene TRBJ1-2; the match to TRBD1 covers 12 bases. V gave up 1 base and J gave up 8 bases; unmatched junction bases: 8. Germline V gene sequence: CDR1 LGHDT, CDR2 YNNKEL (reference sequence). This CDR3 region has 16 residues. This CDR3 reads CASSQAGTGGAGGYTF. CDR3 in DNA: TGTGCCAGCAGCCAAGCCGGGACAGGGGGCGCGGGAGGCTACACCTTC.

The chain carries TRBV28 and TRBJ1-1; a weak D match, TRBD1 (5 bases). CDR3 size: 12 residues. Germline CDR1 MDHEN, CDR2 SYDVKM. V was cut by 6 bases and J by 10 bases, with 15 bases left in between. CDR3 nucleotides: TGTGCCAGCAGAACTGGGGGGGTGAGAGCTTTCTTT. Protein sequence: CASRTGGVRAFF.

The J gene is TRBJ1-5, the V gene TRBV2; D is uncertain. Trimming removed 3 bases from V and 0 bases from J, with 9 bases in between. From germline, CDR1 is SNHLY and CDR2 FYNNEI. The length of the CDR3 is 15 residues. CDR3 nucleotides: TGTGCCAGCAGTGAGCTAACAGTTAGCAATCAGCCCCAGCATTTT. This sequence encodes CASSELTVSNQPQHF.

The V gene is TRBV2, the J gene TRBJ1-4; maybe TRBD1 (5 bases). Germline V lookup: CDR1 SNHLY, CDR2 FYNNEI. The V gene lost 4 bases and the J gene lost 0 bases, with 12 bases spanning the gap. CDR3 length: 16 residues. The CDR3 DNA reads as TGTGCCAGCAGTGCCGGACACTCTGCAACTAATGAAAAACTGTTTTTT. It translates to CASSAGHSATNEKLFF.

The J gene is TRBJ1-2, the V gene TRBV6-2 or TRBV6-3, with 8 bases matching TRBD1. The CDR3 has 15 residues. CDR1 is MNHEY and CDR2 is SVGEGT in the germline V gene. V lost 2 bases to trimming and J lost 6 bases; unmatched junction nucleotides: 8. CDR3 sequence reads: CASSYTGQGANGYTF. CDR3 DNA: TGTGCCAGCAGTTACACAGGACAGGGTGCTAATGGCTACACCTTC.

The chain recombines TRBV3-1 (or the pseudogene TRBV3-2) with TRBJ2-6; 7 bases line up with TRBD1. The CDR3 has 14 amino acids. The germline gives CDR1 LGHDT, CDR2 YNNKEL (reference sequence). The junction had 1 base not matched to a gene; V was cut back by 6 bases and J by 2 bases. CDR3 sequence: CASRGTAGANVLTF. The CDR3 nucleotides read TGTGCCAGCAGGGGGACAGCTGGGGCCAACGTCCTGACTTTC.

J is TRBJ2-1 and V is TRBV28, with 7 nucleotides matching TRBD2. V was pared by 2 bases and J by 0 bases, with 10 bases of the junction left unmatched. Germline CDR1 is MDHEN and CDR2 is SYDVKM. The CDR3 loop spans 18 amino acids. The DNA of the CDR3 is TGTGCCAGCAGTTTAGGTTACCGCGGCGGGAGCTCCTACAATGAGCAGTTCTTC. Protein product: CASSLGYRGGSSYNEQFF.

The chain combines TRBV5-1 with TRBJ2-7; 7 bases fit TRBD2. Per the germline V gene, CDR1 is SGHRS and CDR2 is YFSETQ. CDR3 length equals 14 residues. V was pared by 0 bases and J by 7 bases, with 7 bases of the junction left unmatched. The CDR3 loop is CASSLGREKGEQYF. The DNA for the CDR3 is TGCGCCAGCAGCTTGGGGCGGGAGAAGGGGGAGCAGTACTTC.

This clone was counted between two and nine times. The chain combines TRBV4-1 with TRBJ2-7, with 7 bases lining up with TRBD1. Losses at the gene ends were 5 bases for V and 0 bases for J; bases not matched to a gene: 4. Germline CDR1 reads MGHRA; CDR2 reads YSYEKL. CDR3 length: 14 residues. The DNA for the CDR3 is TGCGCCAGCAGCACCCGGGACAGCTCCTACGAGCAGTACTTC. This encodes CASSTRDSSYEQYF.

V is TRBV7-9 and J is TRBJ2-3; 7 nucleotides agree with TRBD1. In germline, CDR1 is SEHNR, CDR2 FQNEAQ (reference sequence). This CDR3 spans 13 amino acids. Trimming at V came to 8 bases and at J to 2 bases, leaving 4 bases not matched to a gene. CDR3 region: CASLGQLTDTQYF. The CDR3 coding sequence is TGTGCCAGCCTGGGACAGCTCACAGATACGCAGTATTTT.

The rearrangement uses TRBV27 and TRBJ2-5, with TRBD1 matching 8 bases. In germline, CDR1 is MNHEY, CDR2 SMNVEV (reference sequence). Germline trimming cut 6 bases from V and 4 bases from J; bases unmatched to any gene: 7. The CDR3 totals 14 residues. In DNA form, the CDR3 reads TGTGCCAGCAGACCGACAGGGGAAGGAGAGACCCAGTACTTC. This codes for CASRPTGEGETQYF.

V and J are TRBV28 and TRBJ2-1, with D perhaps matching TRBD2 (5 bases). V dropped 4 bases and J dropped 2 bases, with 15 bases sitting between them. The germline CDR1 and CDR2 sequences are MDHEN and SYDVKM. The CDR3 loop spans 16 amino acids. The CDR3 is CASSYPISGPYNEQFF. CDR3 nucleotide sequence: TGTGCCAGCAGTTACCCCATAAGCGGCCCCTACAATGAGCAGTTCTTC.

The chain carries TRBV27 and TRBJ2-1; 15 bases line up with TRBD2. There are 18 residues in the CDR3. CDR1 and CDR2 from the germline V gene are MNHEY and SMNVEV (reference sequence). Unmatched junction bases numbered 3, after V lost 2 bases and J lost 1 base. CDR3 sequence reads: CASSLGTSGRNSYNEQFF. CDR3 nucleotide sequence: TGTGCCAGCAGTTTAGGGACTAGCGGGAGGAATTCCTACAATGAGCAGTTCTTC.

A few counts support this clone. The chain couples TRBV18 to TRBJ1-1; tentative D call: TRBD1 (5 bases). The CDR3 is made up of 15 amino acids. Trimming cost V 0 bases and J 4 bases, with 12 bases left between them. Germline-derived CDR1 and CDR2 are KGHSH and LQKENI. The DNA for the CDR3 is TGTGCCAGCTCACCACCGGGGCGACAGACCACTGAAGCTTTCTTT. This gives the protein CASSPPGRQTTEAFF.

This sequence joins TRBV9 and TRBJ2-3; D unclear. The CDR3 extends over 15 amino acids. Trimming pared 0 bases from V and 0 bases from J, leaving 8 bases between. Germline V gene data show CDR1 as SGDLS and CDR2 as YYNGEE. This chain's CDR3 is CASSVDPSSTDTQYF. DNA for the CDR3: TGTGCCAGCAGCGTAGATCCCTCCAGCACAGATACGCAGTATTTT.